The 7 T cell receptor beta chains below were found in one sample sequenced in a study of cytomegalovirus exposure and HLA in healthy donors. A multiplex PCR was run with 60 Vbeta primers and 13 Jbeta primers. The method was immunoSEQ multiplex PCR; TCRdb's version includes in-frame clones alone and lacks a portion of them. The profile shows about 200,000 clones, around 73% of them singletons. Sequenced input: PBMCs. All receptors derive from a woman under 40 in good health and CMV-seropositive.

For this clone: A read error may account for a junction end that differs from germline. This sequence joins TRBV18 and TRBJ1-2; maybe TRBD1 (5 bases). The CDR3 extends over 12 amino acids. The germline V gene has CDR1 KGHSH and CDR2 LQKENI. The CDR3 region is CASSPGDYGYTF. DNA of the CDR3: TGTGCCAGCTCACCGGGGGACTACGGCTACACCTTC.

V is TRBV27 and J is TRBJ2-1; tentative D call: TRBD2 (5 bases). This CDR3 has 13 residues. The germline V and J ends were trimmed by 5 bases and 8 bases, with 13 bases remaining between them. Per the germline V gene, CDR1 is MNHEY and CDR2 is SMNVEV (reference sequence). In nucleotides, the CDR3 is TGTGCCAGCAGTATAAGGACTTCCCATGAGCAGTTCTTC. Amino acid sequence: CASSIRTSHEQFF.

This clone was seen a handful of times. The rearrangement uses TRBV5-1 and TRBJ2-7, with TRBD2 matching 10 bases. CDR3 length: 17 amino acids. V shed 5 bases, J shed 3 bases, and the junction held 14 bases outside the gene matches. Germline CDR1 reads SGHRS; CDR2 reads YFSETQ. CDR3 region: CASSPLTVTSGIYEQYF. The CDR3 DNA follows: TGCGCCAGCAGTCCCCTAACGGTTACTAGCGGGATCTACGAGCAGTACTTC.

This sequence joins TRBV5-6 and TRBJ1-2; D is possibly TRBD1 (5 bases). This CDR3 spans 15 amino acids. Germline CDR1 is SGHDT and CDR2 is YYEEEE. V gave up 1 base and J gave up 7 bases, with 17 bases separating them. CDR3 coding DNA: TGTGCCAGCAGCTTGACTTCGGGGGGTTTCTTTGGCTACACCTTC. Amino acid sequence: CASSLTSGGFFGYTF.

This chain connects TRBV7-9 to TRBJ1-4; 11 bases agree with TRBD1. This CDR3 is built from 14 residues. Per the germline V gene, CDR1 is SEHNR and CDR2 is FQNEAQ (reference sequence). V dropped 5 bases and J dropped 7; count of bases not matched to a gene: 3. In nucleotides, the CDR3 is TGTGCCAGCAGCCCCGGGACAGGGGGTGAAAAACTGTTTTTT. This gives the protein CASSPGTGGEKLFF.

The chain is built from TRBV4-1 and TRBJ2-7, with D maybe TRBD2 (6 bases). The germline V gene encodes CDR1 MGHRA and CDR2 YSYEKL. The ends were cut back, 1 base at V and 4 bases at J, with 14 bases in the middle. CDR3 size: 15 residues. The CDR3 nucleotides are TGCGCCAGCAGCCAAGGTGCGGGGTTCCTATACGAGCAGTACTTC. It yields the protein CASSQGAGFLYEQYF.

The DNA of the CDR3 is TGTGCCAGCAGTTACCCGGGAGAAGAGACCCAGTACTTC. This translates into CASSYPGEETQYF. This rearrangement joins TRBV6-5 to TRBJ2-5; possibly TRBD2 for D (6 bases). Germline CDR1 reads MNHEY; CDR2 reads SVGAGI. Deletions cut 2 bases from V and 3 bases from J, with 7 bases between. The CDR3 totals 13 residues.